What follows is one T cell receptor (beta chain) and its context. As yet, its antigen is unknown. The sample comes from a study of post-analysis software for immune sequencing data. Notes on the study in general: Patients carried 4 or 5 TRBV segments more frequently than controls did, and TRBV5-6, TRBV5-1 and TRBV20-1 were among them.

The TCR beta cDNA libraries contained unique molecular identifiers. TCRdb re-called the PCR reads with MiXCR, one entry per CDR3 protein. This sample has about 260,000 distinct CDR3 sequences, with 30% to 45% found just once. Unmatched junction bases numbered 6, after V lost 5 bases and J lost 3 bases. This CDR3 is built from 16 residues. Germline-derived CDR1 and CDR2 are SGHTA and FQGNSA. The TCR comes from a girl aged 5-17 years with multiple sclerosis. The genes are TRBV7-2 and TRBJ2-3, with 12 nucleotides matching TRBD2. Specimen: blood. In DNA form, the CDR3 reads TGTGCCAGCAGCGTGGGAGGACTAGCGGGGACAGATACGCAGTATTTT. Encoded protein: CASSVGGLAGTDTQYF.